The sequence of this TCR beta chain was determined in a study of T cell changes during pregnancy in multiple sclerosis. The CDR3 has 14 amino acids. Germline V gene sequence: CDR1 SQVTM, CDR2 ANQGSEA. Losses at the gene ends were 7 bases for V and 8 bases for J; bases not matched to a gene: 11. Only in-frame clones appear in the TCRdb table, and some are missing; sequencing was by immunoSEQ multiplex PCR. This sample yields approximately 47,000 clones, of which around 90% are seen a single time; around 2% belongs to the top ten. This chain joins TRBV29-1 and TRBJ1-6; 7 bases fit TRBD1. Specimen: peripheral blood, collected in the first trimester of pregnancy. The TCR comes from a female donor with multiple sclerosis, enrolled in a pregnancy study. This CDR3 is CSALTGPLDSPLHF. DNA for the CDR3: TGCAGCGCCTTGACAGGGCCGCTAGATTCACCCCTCCACTTT. The variable domain in full, with the rest retrieved from reference TRBV29-1 and TRBJ1-6, is SAVISQKPSRDICQRGTSLTIQCQVDSQVTMMFWYRQQPGQSLTLIATANQGSEATYESGFVIDKFPISRPNLTFSTLTVSNMSPEDSSIYLCSALTGPLDSPLHFGNGTRLTVT.